The rows below give T cell receptor beta chains drawn from one sample of a study of T cell responses to AZD1222 COVID-19 vaccine. The method was immunoSEQ multiplex PCR; TCRdb's version includes in-frame clones alone and lacks a portion of them. The repertoire holds some 99,000 clones, with roughly 88% as singletons. This sample comprised peripheral blood, obtained on day 0 of MenACWY control vaccination. Source of these receptors: an adult in good health. CDR3s include the opening cysteine and the closing phenylalanine or tryptophan. The D gene is left open where the match is weak. Rows give clone size only sometimes, using once, few, many, or a class for an expanded clone.

j_gene | v_gene | d_gene | abundance | CDR3nt | CDR3aa
TRBJ1-2 | TRBV30 | - | - | TGTGCCTGTCAGGGGATCGGGGGCTACACCTTC | CACQGIGGYTF
TRBJ1-6 | TRBV18 | - | - | TGTGCCAGCTCACCATGGTCTGCGAATTCACCCCTCCACTTT | CASSPWSANSPLHF
TRBJ1-5 | TRBV30 | - | - | TGTGCCTGGAGTTTGGGGGACAATCAGCCCCAGCATTTT | CAWSLGDNQPQHF
TRBJ1-6 | TRBV7-2 | - | - | TGTGCCAGCAGCTTAGTACCGGAGGATTCACCCCTCCACTTT | CASSLVPEDSPLHF
TRBJ2-5 | TRBV11-2 | TRBD2 | - | TGTGCCAGCAGCTTAGATCGGGGGGGGAGAAGAGAGACCCAGTACTTC | CASSLDRGGRRETQYF
TRBJ2-4 | TRBV28 | TRBD1 | - | TGTGCCAGCAGGGGACAGGGGGCGGCCAAAAACATTCAGTACTTC | CASRGQGAAKNIQYF
TRBJ2-1 | TRBV6-4 | TRBD2 | many | TGTGCCAGCAGTGACCCTTTGAGCGGGGGAGAGGGGGGTGAGCAGTTCTTC | CASSDPLSGGEGGEQFF
TRBJ1-2 | TRBV2 | - | - | TGTGCCAGCACGGTCGGTAGGGATGGCTACACCTTC | CASTVGRDGYTF
TRBJ2-1 | TRBV6-2/TRBV6-3 | - | - | TGTGCCAGCAGTCTAGGGAGCAATGAGCAGTTCTTC | CASSLGSNEQFF
TRBJ2-1 | TRBV19 | - | - | TGTGCCAGTAGTATATCCAGCGACTCCTACAATGAGCAGTTCTTC | CASSISSDSYNEQFF
TRBJ2-7 | TRBV10-3 | TRBD1 | - | TGTGCCATCAGTGAGGAACAGGGGGCCTACGAGCAGTACTTC | CAISEEQGAYEQYF
TRBJ1-4 | TRBV7-9 | - | - | TGTGCCAGCACTCCGGGGGGCCCTGAAAAACTGTTTTTT | CASTPGGPEKLFF
TRBJ1-1 | TRBV6-4 | - | - | TGTGCCAGCAGTGAAAACCCAGGGAACACTGAAGCTTTCTTT | CASSENPGNTEAFF
TRBJ2-7 | TRBV7-2 | TRBD1 | - | TGTGCCAGCAGCTGGAGATCCGGGACAGGGAACTACGAGCAGTACTTC | CASSWRSGTGNYEQYF
TRBJ1-5 | TRBV7-8 | - | - | TGTGCCAGCAGCTTAGCGGAGAACGTTTGGAGCAATCAGCCCCAGCATTTT | CASSLAENVWSNQPQHF
TRBJ2-1 | TRBV3-1/TRBV3-2 | - | - | TGTGCCAGCAGCCCAGGGAGCTCCTACAATGAGCAGTTCTTC | CASSPGSSYNEQFF
TRBJ1-6 | TRBV7-9 | - | - | TGTGCCAGCAGCTCGGACGGAAATAATTCACCCCTCCACTTT | CASSSDGNNSPLHF
TRBJ1-5 | TRBV4-1 | TRBD1 | - | TGCGCCAGCAGCCTCGGACAGGGTGGCAATCAGCCCCAGCATTTT | CASSLGQGGNQPQHF
TRBJ1-1 | TRBV5-4 | TRBD1 | - | TGTGCCAGCAGCTTGGCTGAAGACAGGGGGCGGAACACTGAAGCTTTCTTT | CASSLAEDRGRNTEAFF
TRBJ2-7 | TRBV6-2/TRBV6-3 | TRBD2 | - | TGTGCCAGCAGTTACTCGGCTAGCGGACACTCCTACGAGCAGTACTTC | CASSYSASGHSYEQYF
TRBJ2-2 | TRBV10-3 | - | - | TGTGCCATCTCTGGGAGCACCGGGGAGCTGTTTTTT | CAISGSTGELFF
TRBJ2-7 | TRBV18 | - | once | TGTGCCAGCTCACTGGAGAATCGCGAGCAGTACTTC | CASSLENREQYF
TRBJ2-2 | TRBV10-3 | - | - | TGTGCCATCAGTGATCAACTCGCGAACACCGGGGAGCTGTTTTTT | CAISDQLANTGELFF
TRBJ1-1 | TRBV6-1 | - | - | TGTGCCAGCAGTGATCAGGGGTACACTGAAGCTTTCTTT | CASSDQGYTEAFF
TRBJ2-1 | TRBV30 | TRBD2 | - | TGTGCCTGGAGGACCCCTGGGAGGGCTAGCGGGAGGGGCCATGAGCAGTTCTTC | CAWRTPGRASGRGHEQFF
TRBJ2-7 | TRBV28 | - | few | TGTGCCAGCAGTTACTTCGGGTGGGAAGGCGGCTACGAGCAGTACTTC | CASSYFGWEGGYEQYF
TRBJ2-7 | TRBV13 | TRBD1 | - | TGTGCCAGCAGCTTAGGTGGGACAGGGGGATACGAGCAGTACTTC | CASSLGGTGGYEQYF
TRBJ2-1 | TRBV7-2 | - | - | TGTGCCAGCAGCCTGAATTGGATGGTCTTC | CASSLNWMVF
TRBJ1-3 | TRBV7-9 | - | - | TGTGCCAGCAGCTTAGTTCGAGAACACCTCTCTGGAAACACCATATATTTT | CASSLVREHLSGNTIYF
TRBJ1-2 | TRBV19 | - | - | TGTGCCAGTAGTCTAACAGGCCACTTTGATGGGAACTATGGCTACACCTTC | CASSLTGHFDGNYGYTF
TRBJ1-1 | TRBV18 | - | once | TGTGCCAGCTCACCAGACGGGAACACTGAAGCTTTCTTT | CASSPDGNTEAFF
TRBJ1-2 | TRBV15 | - | - | TGTGCCACCAGCAGAGGGGAGGTCCCGGATGGCTACACCTTC | CATSRGEVPDGYTF
TRBJ2-3 | TRBV19 | TRBD2 | - | TGTGCCAGTAGTCCCCGACTAGCGGGGGGCACAGATACGCAGTATTTT | CASSPRLAGGTDTQYF
TRBJ1-4 | TRBV11-1 | TRBD1 | - | TGTGCCAGCAGCGTTGGGACAGTCCCCTACAATGAAAAACTGTTTTTT | CASSVGTVPYNEKLFF
TRBJ2-7 | TRBV28 | - | - | TGTGCCAGCAGTAAGGTCGCGGCTCCGAGCTCCTACGAGCAGTACTTC | CASSKVAAPSSYEQYF
TRBJ1-5 | TRBV2 | - | - | TGTGCCAGCAGTGAAGCGGGAGGGGAGTATCAGCCCCAGCATTTT | CASSEAGGEYQPQHF